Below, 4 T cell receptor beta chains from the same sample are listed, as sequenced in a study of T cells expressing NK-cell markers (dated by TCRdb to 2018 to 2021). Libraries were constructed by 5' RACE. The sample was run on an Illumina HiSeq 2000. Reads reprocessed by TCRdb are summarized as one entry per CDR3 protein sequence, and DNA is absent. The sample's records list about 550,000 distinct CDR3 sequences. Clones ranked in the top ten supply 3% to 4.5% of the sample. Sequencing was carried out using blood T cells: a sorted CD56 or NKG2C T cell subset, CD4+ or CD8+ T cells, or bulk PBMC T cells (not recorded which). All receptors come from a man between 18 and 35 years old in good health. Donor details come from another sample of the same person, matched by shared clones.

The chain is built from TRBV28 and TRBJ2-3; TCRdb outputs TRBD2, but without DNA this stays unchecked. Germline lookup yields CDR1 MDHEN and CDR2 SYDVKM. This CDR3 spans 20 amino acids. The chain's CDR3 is CASSLLLVEQAGENTDTQYF.

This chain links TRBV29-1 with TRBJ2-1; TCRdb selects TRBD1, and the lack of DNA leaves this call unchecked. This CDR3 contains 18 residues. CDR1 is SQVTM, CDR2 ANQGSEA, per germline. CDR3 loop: CSVQQPGRWASSYNEQFF.

The CDR3 loop reads CASSYRAKETQYF. The chain couples TRBV6-2 or TRBV6-3 to TRBJ2-5. Germline V gives CDR1 MNHEY, CDR2 SVGEGT. The CDR3 sequence is 13 residues long.

This CDR3 is CASSLRLAGDRGNEQFF. The V and J genes are TRBV11-2 and TRBJ2-1; the D call of TRBD2 rests on TCRdb alone, since no DNA is present to check it. Germline V gene data show CDR1 as SGHAT and CDR2 as FQNNGV. The CDR3 length is 17 residues.